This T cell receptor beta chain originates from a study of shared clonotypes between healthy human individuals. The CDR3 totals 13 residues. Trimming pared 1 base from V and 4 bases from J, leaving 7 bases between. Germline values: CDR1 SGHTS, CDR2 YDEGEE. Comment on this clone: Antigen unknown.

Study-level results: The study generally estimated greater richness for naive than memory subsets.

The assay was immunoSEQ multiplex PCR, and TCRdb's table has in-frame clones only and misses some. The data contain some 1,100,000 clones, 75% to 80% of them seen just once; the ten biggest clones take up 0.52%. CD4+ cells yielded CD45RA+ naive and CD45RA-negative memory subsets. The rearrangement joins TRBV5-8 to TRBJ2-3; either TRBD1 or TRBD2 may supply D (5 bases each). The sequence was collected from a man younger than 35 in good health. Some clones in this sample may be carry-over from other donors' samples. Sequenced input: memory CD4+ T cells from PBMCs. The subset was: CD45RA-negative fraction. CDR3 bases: TGTGCCAGCAGCTTGAGAGGGGCAGATACGCAGTATTTT. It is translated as CASSLRGADTQYF.